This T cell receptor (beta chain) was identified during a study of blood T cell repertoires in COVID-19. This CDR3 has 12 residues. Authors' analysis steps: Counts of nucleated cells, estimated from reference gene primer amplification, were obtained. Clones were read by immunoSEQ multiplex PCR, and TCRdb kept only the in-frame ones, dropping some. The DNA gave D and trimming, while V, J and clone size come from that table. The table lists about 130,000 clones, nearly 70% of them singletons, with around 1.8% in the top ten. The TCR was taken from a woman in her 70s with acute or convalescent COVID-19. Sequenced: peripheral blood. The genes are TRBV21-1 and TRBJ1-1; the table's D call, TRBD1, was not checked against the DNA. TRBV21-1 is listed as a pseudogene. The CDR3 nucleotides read TGTGCTAGCGGACAGTCAAACACTGAAGCTTTCTTT. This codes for CASGQSNTEAFF.